A selection of T cell receptor beta chains follows, all from one sample in a study of identical twins. One entry per CDR3 protein, called by TCRdb with MiXCR from the 5' RACE reads. The sample has approximately 600,000 distinct CDR3 sequences, around 7.4% seen once. These data were also filed under a second study, of yellow fever vaccine responses in identical twins.

Specimen: PBMCs. The receptors originated from a woman between 18 and 29 years old in good health. The CDR3 runs from the conserved cysteine through the conserved F or W. Fields, in order: clone size, J gene, D gene, V gene, CDR3 DNA, CDR3 protein. D genes are given only for firm matches. The size entry is marked missing in some rows and otherwise reads once, few, many or a size class.

few	TRBJ2-5	TRBD2	TRBV5-1	TGCGCCAGCAGCTTGGGTGCGGGGGGGCCGGAGACCCAGTACTTC	CASSLGAGGPETQYF
few	TRBJ2-5	TRBD1	TRBV2	TGTGCCAGCAGTTCCGGGACAGGGGGCAAGACCCAGTACTTC	CASSSGTGGKTQYF
few	TRBJ1-5	NA	TRBV20-1	TGCAGTGCTAGAGGAGGAAGCAATCAGCCCCAGCATTTT	CSARGGSNQPQHF
NA	TRBJ2-3	NA	TRBV12-3/TRBV12-4	TGTGCCAGTTCCGCAGGGATTCTCACAGATACGCAGTATTTT	CASSAGILTDTQYF
NA	TRBJ2-2	NA	TRBV27	TGTGCCAGCAGTCCTAGGGTGTCTTCCACCGGGGAGCTGTTTTTT	CASSPRVSSTGELFF
NA	TRBJ2-1	NA	TRBV7-9	TGTGCCAGCAGCACTCGGACTATTCCCTACAATGAGCAGTTCTTC	CASSTRTIPYNEQFF
many	TRBJ2-5	TRBD1	TRBV20-1	TGCAGTGCCCGACAGGGACAAGAGACCCAGTACTTC	CSARQGQETQYF
few	TRBJ2-7	NA	TRBV7-9	TGTGCCAGCAGCTTAGACACCACTAGGGCTCTATTC	CASSLDTTRALF
few	TRBJ1-1	TRBD1	TRBV7-8	TGTGCCAGCAGCACCCGACAGGGAAGGAACACTGAAGCTTTCTTT	CASSTRQGRNTEAFF
many	TRBJ1-5	NA	TRBV5-6	TGTGCCAGCAGCTTGGGACAAAATAGCAATCAGCCCCAGCATTTT	CASSLGQNSNQPQHF
NA	TRBJ2-1	TRBD2	TRBV25-1	TGTGCCAGCAGTGAATCTAGCGGGGGCCGTTCGGTTGAGCAGTTCTTC	CASSESSGGRSVEQFF
few	TRBJ1-1	TRBD1	TRBV15	TGTGCCACCAGCCCGCCCGGGACAGGTCCGAACACTGAAGCTTTCTTT	CATSPPGTGPNTEAFF
many	TRBJ2-4	TRBD2	TRBV18	TGTGCCAGCTCACCCAATAGCGGGGCGGCCAAAAACATTCAGTACTTC	CASSPNSGAAKNIQYF
many	TRBJ1-1	TRBD1	TRBV28	TGTGCCAGCAGTTCCACGAAGGACAGGGGCACTGAAGCTTTCTTT	CASSSTKDRGTEAFF
many	TRBJ1-1	NA	TRBV3-1	TGTGCCAGCAGCCAAGATCAAGGGAACACTGAAGCTTTCTTT	CASSQDQGNTEAFF
many	TRBJ1-2	NA	TRBV14	TGTGCCAGCAGCCAAGATTACCAGGTGGACTACACCTTC	CASSQDYQVDYTF
many	TRBJ2-2	TRBD1	TRBV11-2	TGTGCCCTCCCGAGACAGGGGAGGATCGGGGAGCTGTTTTTT	CALPRQGRIGELFF
few	TRBJ2-5	TRBD2	TRBV5-1	TGCGCCAGCAGCTTGGCTACGGGACTACAAGAGACCCAGTACTTC	CASSLATGLQETQYF
many	TRBJ2-7	NA	TRBV5-1	TGCGCCAGCAGCCCCTGGGGAGTTGCGGACGAGCAGTACTTC	CASSPWGVADEQYF
NA	TRBJ1-5	TRBD1	TRBV20-1	TGCAGTGCTCGACAGGGGTCTCAGCCCCAGCATTTT	CSARQGSQPQHF
many	TRBJ1-5	NA	TRBV10-3	TGTGCCATCAGCTCAGGGAGGGCCCAGCCCCAGCATTTT	CAISSGRAQPQHF
few	TRBJ2-7	NA	TRBV16	TGTGCCAGCAGCCGCGAGGTGGGGCTCGAGCAGTACTTC	CASSREVGLEQYF
few	TRBJ2-1	NA	TRBV20-1	TGCAGCATCCCTAGCAGACGACCCTACAATGAGCAGTTCTTC	CSIPSRRPYNEQFF
NA	TRBJ2-5	NA	TRBV20-1	TGCAGTGCTAGAGGACTAGAAAAAGAGACCCAGTACTTC	CSARGLEKETQYF
NA	TRBJ2-2	NA	TRBV12-3/TRBV12-4	TGTGCCAGCAGTTTAGGGGCAGGTCCGTCGGAGCTGTTTTTT	CASSLGAGPSELFF
many	TRBJ2-7	NA	TRBV15	TGTGCCACCAGCTCTCTCATGGCAGGACTCTACGAGCAGTACTTC	CATSSLMAGLYEQYF
NA	TRBJ2-1	NA	TRBV12-3/TRBV12-4	TGTGCCAGCAGCGCGTTAAGCAGGAGCTCCTACAATGAGCAGTTCTTC	CASSALSRSSYNEQFF
many	TRBJ1-5	TRBD1	TRBV5-1	TGCGCCCCCAAGACAGGGGCCAATCAGCCCCAGCATTTT	CAPKTGANQPQHF
few	TRBJ1-1	NA	TRBV5-1	TGCGCCAGCAGCTTGACCGGGACACAGAACACTGAAGCTTTCTTT	CASSLTGTQNTEAFF
NA	TRBJ2-3	NA	TRBV2	TGTGCCAGCAGTTCTCAGGGCCCTTGGAGCACAGATACGCAGTATTTT	CASSSQGPWSTDTQYF
few	TRBJ2-3	NA	TRBV6-2/TRBV6-3	TGTGCCAGCGGGACTTTGGATACGCAGTATTTT	CASGTLDTQYF
many	TRBJ2-7	TRBD2	TRBV28	TGTGCCAGCAGAACAATAGCGGGAGGGCAGGACGAGCAGTACTTC	CASRTIAGGQDEQYF
NA	TRBJ2-1	TRBD2	TRBV5-1	TGCGCCAGCAGCTTTACGGGGGGTGACAATGAGCAGTTCTTC	CASSFTGGDNEQFF
NA	TRBJ2-7	TRBD2	TRBV27	TGTGCCAGCAAGAGCCCCGGGACTAGCTCTACCTGGAAGCAGTACTTC	CASKSPGTSSTWKQYF
NA	TRBJ2-7	TRBD1	TRBV10-1	TGCGCCAGCAGTGGAACAGGGGCAAACGAGCAGTACTTC	CASSGTGANEQYF
NA	TRBJ2-5	NA	TRBV7-9	TGTGCCAGCAGCAGGGGATTCCAAGAGACCCAGTACTTC	CASSRGFQETQYF
many	TRBJ2-1	NA	TRBV5-1	TGCGCCAGCAGCTTACGTTATGAGCAGTTCTTC	CASSLRYEQFF
many	TRBJ1-3	NA	TRBV5-1	TGCGCCAGCAGCTTGGAGACGGACTCTGGAAACACCATATATTTT	CASSLETDSGNTIYF
NA	TRBJ2-5	NA	TRBV5-1	TGCGCCAGCAGCATACCCTCGGGGGGCTGGGAGACCCAGTACTTC	CASSIPSGGWETQYF
NA	TRBJ2-1	NA	TRBV9	TGTGCCAGCAGCGTAGTCGCTAGCCCGAGCTCCTACAATGAGCAGTTCTTC	CASSVVASPSSYNEQFF
few	TRBJ2-7	TRBD2	TRBV13	TGTGCCAGCAGCTTAGCGGGAGGCCACGAGCAGTACTTC	CASSLAGGHEQYF
NA	TRBJ2-5	TRBD2	TRBV4-1	TGCGCCAGCAGCCGGGGACTAGCGGGTGGGCGGACCCAGTACTTC	CASSRGLAGGRTQYF
many	TRBJ2-2	NA	TRBV25-1	TGTGCCAGCAGGGTCGGGCGGACCACCGGGGAGCTGTTTTTT	CASRVGRTTGELFF
many	TRBJ2-2	NA	TRBV12-3/TRBV12-4	TGTGCCAGCAGTTTTTGGACTACACCCACCGGGGAGCTGTTTTTT	CASSFWTTPTGELFF
few	TRBJ2-1	NA	TRBV14	TGTGCCAGCAGCCCGGGAGCCCGCTTTGGGCAGTTCTTC	CASSPGARFGQFF
many	TRBJ2-3	NA	TRBV5-6	TGTGCCAGCAGCTTGGAGGCAGGGGACACTTCTAGCACAGATACGCAGTATTTT	CASSLEAGDTSSTDTQYF
few	TRBJ2-7	NA	TRBV2	TGTGCCAGCAGTGATTCCGAGGGGCTCACACCCTACGAGCAGTACTTC	CASSDSEGLTPYEQYF
few	TRBJ1-2	NA	TRBV20-1	TGCAGTGCTGAGAGCCGGGACGAAGTCGGCTACACCTTC	CSAESRDEVGYTF
NA	TRBJ2-1	NA	TRBV6-1	TGTGCCAGCAGCCAGCAACTGTGGAATGAGCAGTTCTTC	CASSQQLWNEQFF